This is a list of T cell receptor beta chains from one sample in a study of human versus mouse CDR3 diversity and MHC coevolution. Profiled with immunoSEQ multiplex PCR; TCRdb holds only in-frame clones, not every one. The repertoire holds about 77,000 clones, with about 90% as singletons. The source material was naive CD4+ T cells from blood. These TCRs come from a person aged 25-75 years in good health. The CDR3 runs from the conserved cysteine through the conserved F or W. A D gene is named only where the DNA matches it firmly. Only part of the rows carry a size: once, few, many, or a class if the clone is expanded.

abundance,j_gene,d_gene,v_gene,CDR3nt,CDR3aa
-,TRBJ2-7,TRBD1,TRBV5-1,TGCGCCAGCAGCCCCGGGACAGGGGTTAACGAGCAGTACTTC,CASSPGTGVNEQYF
-,TRBJ2-3,TRBD2,TRBV18,TGTGCCAGCTCACCCGTCGGGGGGTCCGGTACAGATACGCAGTATTTT,CASSPVGGSGTDTQYF
-,TRBJ2-7,TRBD2,TRBV27,TGTGCCAGCAGATTAAAGTGGCTAGCGGATCCCTACGAGCAGTACTTC,CASRLKWLADPYEQYF
-,TRBJ1-6,-,TRBV21-1,TGTGCCAGCAGCAAATACAGGGTGGGGAATTCACCCCTCCACTTT,CASSKYRVGNSPLHF
-,TRBJ1-2,TRBD1,TRBV6-5,TGTGCCAGCAGTTTACAGGGGGCCGGCTATGGCTACACCTTC,CASSLQGAGYGYTF
once,TRBJ2-7,TRBD1,TRBV7-9,TGTGCCAGCAGCCCAGAGGGACAGGGGTCCAACGAGCAGTACTTC,CASSPEGQGSNEQYF
few,TRBJ1-1,-,TRBV19,TGTGCCAGCAAAACCGGGACACCACGTGAAGCTTTCTTT,CASKTGTPREAFF
-,TRBJ2-3,-,TRBV5-4,TGTGCCAGCAGCTTGGCGGGTCCCGGAGATACGCAGTATTTT,CASSLAGPGDTQYF
-,TRBJ1-2,TRBD1,TRBV5-1,TGCGCCAGCAGCCAGGGACAGGACTATGGCTACACCTTC,CASSQGQDYGYTF
-,TRBJ2-1,TRBD2,TRBV11-1,TGTGCCAGCAGCTCCCCTGGCGGGGGGGACAATGAGCAGTTCTTC,CASSSPGGGDNEQFF
-,TRBJ1-2,TRBD1,TRBV25-1,TGTGCCAGCAGTGAGGGACAGGGGGCCTATGGCTACACCTTC,CASSEGQGAYGYTF
-,TRBJ2-7,-,TRBV30,TGTGCCTGGAGTGTTGTAATCGGGGGGCCTACTAGATCGTCCTACGAGCAGTACTTC,CAWSVVIGGPTRSSYEQYF
-,TRBJ1-1,TRBD1,TRBV30,TGTGCCTTCACGACAGGGGGCTTGGAAGCTTTCTTT,CAFTTGGLEAFF
-,TRBJ1-2,TRBD1,TRBV30,TGTGCCTGGGCCGGGACAGGGGCCTGGGGTGGCTACACCTTC,CAWAGTGAWGGYTF
-,TRBJ2-5,TRBD2,TRBV11-2,TGTGCCAGCAGCTTTTTTCGCGGGGGGGAGACCCAGTACTTC,CASSFFRGGETQYF
-,TRBJ2-7,TRBD2,TRBV6-1,TGTGCCAGCAGTGCCCATCTAGCGGATTACTCCTACGAGCAGTACTTC,CASSAHLADYSYEQYF
-,TRBJ1-1,-,TRBV6-5,TGTGCCAGCAGTGAGGGCGGGATGAACACTGAAGCTTTCTTT,CASSEGGMNTEAFF
-,TRBJ1-1,TRBD1,TRBV15,TGTGCCACCAGCATTCGACAGGGTATGGCTGAAGCTTTCTTT,CATSIRQGMAEAFF
-,TRBJ2-7,TRBD1,TRBV7-4,TGTGCCAGCAGCCGGGTGCAGGGACAGAACTCCTACGAGCAGTACTTC,CASSRVQGQNSYEQYF
-,TRBJ1-5,-,TRBV2,TGTGCCAGCAGCTGGTTCCAGGGCGGCTCATACAATCAGCCCCAGCATTTT,CASSWFQGGSYNQPQHF
-,TRBJ1-5,-,TRBV7-2,TGTGCCAGCAGCTTAGATGTGGGGGGTGGCCAGCCCCAGCATTTT,CASSLDVGGGQPQHF
-,TRBJ2-7,-,TRBV5-4,TGTGCCAGCAGCTTGGAGGGGTCTAGCTCCTACGAGCAGTACTTC,CASSLEGSSSYEQYF
-,TRBJ1-6,-,TRBV5-4,TGTGCCAGCAGCCTCGTAGGGGTTGATTCACCCCTCCACTTT,CASSLVGVDSPLHF
once,TRBJ1-2,-,TRBV6-1,TGTGCCAGCAGTGGGCGGGGGTATGGCTACACCTTC,CASSGRGYGYTF
-,TRBJ2-7,TRBD2,TRBV5-1,TGCGCCAGCAGCTCCGGACTAGCGGGGACCTACGAGCAGTACTTC,CASSSGLAGTYEQYF
-,TRBJ2-7,TRBD2,TRBV27,TGTGCCAGCAGTTCCGTTTCTAGCGGGAGCTACGAGCAGTACTTC,CASSSVSSGSYEQYF
-,TRBJ2-7,TRBD2,TRBV5-1,TGCGCCAGCAGCCTTGGACTAGCGGGAGATTATGAGCAGTACTTC,CASSLGLAGDYEQYF
-,TRBJ2-3,TRBD2,TRBV10-2,TGCGCCAGCAGTGAGACAAGACTAGCGGGGGGCACAGATACGCAGTATTTT,CASSETRLAGGTDTQYF
-,TRBJ2-7,-,TRBV6-1,TGTGCCAGCAGTGAAGCAACTAGCCGATACTACGAGCAGTACTTC,CASSEATSRYYEQYF
-,TRBJ2-1,TRBD2,TRBV5-4,TGTGCCAGCAGCCGAGGGACTAGCGGAGCCAAGTACAATGAGCAGTTCTTC,CASSRGTSGAKYNEQFF
-,TRBJ1-2,TRBD1,TRBV5-6,TGTGCCAGCAGCCAGCAACGGACAGGGGATGCCGGCTACACCTTC,CASSQQRTGDAGYTF
-,TRBJ1-1,-,TRBV5-1,TGCGCCAGCAGCACCGAGGTGGGGAACACTGAAGCTTTCTTT,CASSTEVGNTEAFF
-,TRBJ1-4,-,TRBV29-1,TGCAGCGGGCCCGGGCGGGGGACTTCGGCAACTAATGAAAAACTGTTTTTT,CSGPGRGTSATNEKLFF
-,TRBJ2-1,-,TRBV2,TGTGCCAGCGGGGGGGCCCTTTCTTTTGAGCAGTTCTTC,CASGGALSFEQFF
-,TRBJ2-1,TRBD2,TRBV13,TGTGCCAGCAGCTTAGGCCACCTAGCGGGGCCCTACAATGAGCAGTTCTTC,CASSLGHLAGPYNEQFF
-,TRBJ1-2,-,TRBV27,TGTGCCAGCAGCCAGGGGACTGGCTACACCTTC,CASSQGTGYTF
-,TRBJ1-2,-,TRBV10-3,TGTGCCATCAGTGAGTCGATACAGGGTTCGCGCTCCGGCTACACCTTC,CAISESIQGSRSGYTF
-,TRBJ2-2,TRBD1,TRBV4-1,TGCGCCAGCAGCCAGACAGGGGACACCGGGGAGCTGTTTTTT,CASSQTGDTGELFF
few,TRBJ1-4,-,TRBV7-9,TGTGCCAGCAGCTTAGAGGCAGGGGCAACTAATGAAAAACTGTTTTTT,CASSLEAGATNEKLFF
-,TRBJ2-7,-,TRBV11-3,TGTGCCAGCAGCTTAGATAGTCGGGGTTCCTACGAGCAGTACTTC,CASSLDSRGSYEQYF
-,TRBJ2-5,TRBD1,TRBV2,TGTGCCAGCAGCGATCGGACAGGAAGACAAGAGACCCAGTACTTC,CASSDRTGRQETQYF
-,TRBJ2-5,TRBD2,TRBV6-5,TGTGCCAGCAGTTACATAGGACTAGCGGGAGGAGAGACCCAGTACTTC,CASSYIGLAGGETQYF
-,TRBJ1-4,-,TRBV5-4,TGTGCCAGCAGCTTGGGTATTGTGGAAAAACTGTTTTTT,CASSLGIVEKLFF
-,TRBJ1-2,-,TRBV5-1,TGCGCCAGCAGCTTGGCGGACCAGGGTGGTTATGGCTACACCTTC,CASSLADQGGYGYTF
few,TRBJ1-2,-,TRBV10-3,TGTGCCATCTCGTCCGACAGCCCCTATGGCTACACCTTC,CAISSDSPYGYTF
-,TRBJ1-1,-,TRBV2,TGTGCCAACTCTCGCGAGGCAGCCCCCGAGGCTTTCTTT,CANSREAAPEAFF
-,TRBJ2-3,TRBD1,TRBV27,TGTGCCAGCAGCCGGGACAGGGGAACAGATACGCAGTATTTT,CASSRDRGTDTQYF
-,TRBJ2-5,-,TRBV7-9,TGTGCCAGCAAGGCAGGGGACGAGACCCAGTACTTC,CASKAGDETQYF
-,TRBJ2-1,-,TRBV6-5,TGTGCCAGCAGCTATACCGGGACACTTAATGAGCAGTTCTTC,CASSYTGTLNEQFF